The 8 T cell receptor beta chains below all came from one sample that was sequenced in a study of tissue T cells after allogeneic stem cell transplantation. Method: immunoSEQ multiplex PCR; TCRdb's copy keeps in-frame clones and lacks some. Of roughly 21,000 clones listed, approximately 69% are singletons. Source material: blood. The origin of the receptors is a female BALB/c mouse in good health. This line is of MHC haplotype H2-d.

This clone was seen a few times. Genes and germline come from the mouse. Read sequence stops 1 residue before the CDR3 end, and the germline J gene provides the missing end. The chain links TRBV13-1 to TRBJ1-3; the D gene is possibly TRBD1 (6 bases). Looked up from germline, CDR1 is NSHNY and CDR2 is SYGAGN. The germline V and J ends were trimmed by 3 bases and 2 bases, with 9 bases remaining between them. This CDR3 is built from 14 residues. The CDR3 sequence: CASSGQGTGNTLYF. The covered CDR3 bases are TGTGCCAGCAGTGGTCAGGGGACTGGAAATACGCTCTAT.

As to this clone: The germline and genes are mouse ones. The read terminates 1 residue before the CDR3 end, so the remaining end is supplied by the germline J gene. This chain connects TRBV31 to TRBJ2-5, with D unclear. Trimming removed 8 bases at V and 0 bases at J, with 6 bases between. Germline assignment: CDR1 GKSSPN and CDR2 SITVG. The CDR3 runs to 11 residues. The sequenced part of the CDR3 DNA is TGTGCCCAAATTAACCAAGACACCCAGTAC. Translation gives CAQINQDTQY. The CDR3 in its entirety is CAQINQDTQYF.

This clone was counted a single time. Mouse names are used for the genes. From the germline J gene comes the end of the CDR3, since the read stops 1 residue before it. This rearrangement joins TRBV12-1 to TRBJ2-5; D is unresolved. The CDR3 extends over 14 amino acids. The germline V gene has CDR1 SGHSN and CDR2 HYEKVE. Trimming took off 0 bases at V and 3 bases at J, with 9 bases between the two ends. This CDR3 reads CASSLERAQDTQYF. The DNA read from the CDR3 is TGTGCCAGCTCTCTCGAAAGGGCTCAAGACACCCAGTAC.

Only a few counts were recorded for this clone. Genes and germline come from the mouse. Sequencing ends 1 residue short of the CDR3 end; the germline J gene provides the rest. This sequence joins TRBV13-3 and TRBJ1-5; TRBD1 might be the D (5 bases). CDR3 length equals 15 residues. Germline values: CDR1 NNHDY, CDR2 SYVADS. Trimming removed 3 bases from V and 3 bases from J, with 13 bases in between. The CDR3 protein is CASSALGVANQAPLF. Incomplete CDR3 DNA: TGTGCCAGCAGTGCCCTAGGGGTGGCCAACCAGGCTCCGCTT.

Concerning this clone itself: The listed genes are named as in mouse. From the germline J gene comes the end of the CDR3, since the read stops 1 residue before it. The genes are TRBV5 and TRBJ1-4; the match to TRBD1 covers 9 bases. The CDR3 is 15 amino acids. V trimming: 2 bases; J trimming: 4 bases; junction bases outside the gene matches: 2. The germline CDR1 and CDR2 sequences are LGHNA and YNLKQL (reference sequence). The CDR3 region is CASSQTGGGNERLFF. The part of the CDR3 DNA that was read is TGTGCCAGCAGCCAAACAGGGGGCGGCAACGAAAGATTATTT.

In this sample, this clone turned up once. Germline and genes: mouse. The CDR3 is cut off 1 residue early in the read; its end comes from the germline J gene. This chain connects TRBV13-2 to TRBJ1-1; 8 positions match TRBD1. The V segment lost 1 base and the J segment 2 bases; nucleotides outside the gene matches: 1. The CDR3 covers 14 residues. CDR1 and CDR2 from the germline V gene are NNHNN and SYGAGS (reference sequence). CDR3: CASGDSGGNTEVFF. The sequenced part of the CDR3 DNA is TGTGCCAGCGGTGATTCAGGGGGCAACACAGAAGTCTTC.

Concerning this clone: Genes and germline come from the mouse. Sequencing ends 1 residue short of the CDR3 end; the germline J gene provides the rest. The chain couples TRBV13-2 to TRBJ2-4; the match to TRBD2 covers 8 bases. The CDR3 contains 13 residues. Germline CDR1 is NNHNN and CDR2 is SYGAGS (reference sequence). V was clipped by 1 base and J by 5 bases; unmatched bases: 0. CDR3 DNA, as far as it was read: TGTGCCAGCGGTGATCTGGGGGGAAACACCTTGTAC. This encodes CASGDLGGNTLY. From start to end, the CDR3 is CASGDLGGNTLYF.

Remarks on this clone: Gene and germline names: mouse. Read sequence stops 1 residue before the CDR3 end, and the germline J gene provides the missing end. V is TRBV13-2 and J is TRBJ2-3; D might be TRBD1 or TRBD2, each matching 5 bases. CDR1 NNHNN and CDR2 SYGAGS come from the germline V gene (reference sequence). With 3 bases removed from V and 4 bases from J, the gap between germline ends came to 6 bases. CDR3 length: 12 amino acids. The CDR3 loop reads CASGGGTETLYF. The CDR3 bases that were read are TGTGCCAGCGGTGGGGGGACAGAAACGCTGTAT.